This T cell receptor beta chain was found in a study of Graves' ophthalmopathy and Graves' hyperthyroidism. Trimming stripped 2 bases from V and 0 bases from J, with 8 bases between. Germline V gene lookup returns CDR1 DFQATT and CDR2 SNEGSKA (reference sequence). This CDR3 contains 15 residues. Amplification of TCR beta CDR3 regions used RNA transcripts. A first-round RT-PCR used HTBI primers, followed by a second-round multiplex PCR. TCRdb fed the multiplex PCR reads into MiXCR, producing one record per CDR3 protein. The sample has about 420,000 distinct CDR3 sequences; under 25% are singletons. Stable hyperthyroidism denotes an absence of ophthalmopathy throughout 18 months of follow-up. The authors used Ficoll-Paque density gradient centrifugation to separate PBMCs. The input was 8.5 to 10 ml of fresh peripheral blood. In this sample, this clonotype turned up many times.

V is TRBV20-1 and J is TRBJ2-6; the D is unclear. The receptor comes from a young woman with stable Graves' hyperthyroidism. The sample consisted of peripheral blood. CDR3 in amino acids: CSARSTYSGANVLTF. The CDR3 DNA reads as TGCAGTGCTAGATCGACGTACTCTGGGGCCAACGTCCTGACTTTC.